This T cell receptor beta chain was sequenced in a study of shared clonotypes between healthy human individuals. Of note for this clone: Its antigen is undetermined.

The CDR3 loop spans 15 amino acids. CDR1 is MRHNA, CDR2 SNTAGT, per germline. V was clipped by 3 bases and J by 7 bases; unmatched bases: 6. It was about 210 ng DNA, about 30,000 T cell genomes, that sorted-subset replicate PCRs used. The data were produced by immunoSEQ multiplex PCR, yet TCRdb's version contains in-frame clones alone and is incomplete. The sample includes under 850,000 clones, over 60% seen only once; the top ten take around 1.8%. Every donor, a Caucasian adult, lived in Nashville, Tennessee. Findings and caveats of the study: With a few donors compared, around 5% of naive CD4 clonotypes were shared. What naive subsets generally showed was a larger estimated richness than memory subsets showed.

The V gene is TRBV6-4, the J gene TRBJ2-1; 10 bases map to TRBD2. The receptor was derived from a woman in her thirties in good health. The sequencing input was memory CD4+ T cells sorted from blood. Subset meaning: CD45RA-negative fraction. Here the CDR3 reads CASSESSGSKNEQFF. Here the CDR3 DNA reads TGTGCCAGCAGTGAGTCTAGCGGGAGTAAGAATGAGCAGTTCTTC.